The source of this T cell receptor beta chain is a study of OX40 agonist ivuxolimab in advanced cancers. Study-level information: The patients got ivuxolimab, which is an agonistic anti-OX40 (CD134) antibody. Of mixed ages from about 20 to 85 and averaging about 56 years, the group was around 78% male.

Broader study findings: Both CD4+ and CD8+ T cell populations in blood had undergone clonal expansion by week 6 at 0.1 to 3.0 mg/kg. Several nonresponders also turned out to have low normalized T-cell clonal expansion.

Assay used: immunoSEQ multiplex PCR; TCRdb lists only in-frame clones, some missing. The sample has fewer than 85,000 clones, around 89% seen once. A note on this clone: Its antigen is not identified.

The sample was CD4+ or CD8+ T cells sorted from blood, taken in a trial of the OX40 agonist ivuxolimab. The TCR sequence derives from an adult with an advanced solid tumor such as melanoma, head and neck, liver or kidney cancer.

CDR3 nucleotide sequence: TGTGCCAGCAGCCCTAGGGGTGGAAGCTCCTACGAGCAGTACTTC. Translated: CASSPRGGSSYEQYF. The rearrangement uses TRBV7-6 and TRBJ2-7; D may be TRBD1 (5 bases). V dropped 5 bases and J dropped 0 bases, with 14 bases sitting between them. This CDR3 region has 15 residues. Germline CDR1 is SGHVS and CDR2 is FNYEAQ.